Below, 21 T cell receptor beta chains from the same sample are listed, as sequenced in a study of identical twins. TCRdb re-analysed the 5' RACE reads in MiXCR, keeping a single row per CDR3 protein. The profile shows 1,800,000 or so distinct CDR3 sequences, 25% to 35% of them singletons. Sequencing input: cord blood. All receptors derive from a newborn girl in good health.

The chain employs TRBV6-1 and TRBJ2-7; D not certain. The V end was cut by 2 bases, the J end by 5 bases, with 13 bases between. The CDR3 is made up of 14 amino acids. Germline CDR1 reads MNHNS; CDR2 reads SASEGT. The CDR3 DNA reads TGTGCCAGCAGTGAAACCCCGGGTAGCCACGAGCAGTACTTC. It specifies CASSETPGSHEQYF.

The rearrangement joins TRBV3-1 to TRBJ2-7, with a possible D match to TRBD2 (5 bases). Trimming pared 4 bases from V and 7 bases from J, leaving 23 bases between. Germline CDR1 and CDR2: LGHDT and YNNKEL (reference sequence). This CDR3 is built from 16 residues. CDR3 amino acids: CASSLQGGRGHNEQYF. The DNA of the CDR3 is TGTGCCAGCAGCCTCCAAGGCGGGCGCGGGCACAATGAGCAGTACTTC.

In this sample, this clonotype turned up a few times. At one end, the junction sequence differs from germline, possibly due to a read error. This sequence joins TRBV7-9 and TRBJ2-1; 7 positions match TRBD2. From germline, CDR1 is SEHNR and CDR2 FQNEAQ (reference sequence). This CDR3 region has 14 residues. As DNA, the CDR3 is TGTGCCAGCAGCTTGGCCGCGGGGGAAAATGGGCAGTTCTTC. Translated, it gives CASSLAAGENGQFF.

J is TRBJ2-7 and V is TRBV12-3 or TRBV12-4; 7 bases align to TRBD2. The V segment lost 5 bases and the J segment 3 bases; nucleotides outside the gene matches: 16. CDR3 length equals 17 residues. The DNA of the CDR3 is TGTGCCAGCAGTCCATACTTTCTAGCGGAGGCATACTACGAGCAGTACTTC. Protein: CASSPYFLAEAYYEQYF.

With regard to this clonotype: A read error may explain this, as a much larger clone is one base away. This chain connects TRBV5-1 to TRBJ2-7; D unclear. This CDR3 is built from 14 residues. CDR1 is SGHRS, CDR2 YFSETQ, per germline. Trimming removed 0 bases from V and 3 bases from J, with 10 bases in between. CDR3 amino acids: CASSLGRAHYEQYF. The CDR3 bases are TGCGCCAGCAGCTTGGGACGGGCCCACTACGAGCAGTACTTC.

This clonotype was counted between two and nine times. J is TRBJ2-4 and V is TRBV7-2; 8 bases are a match to TRBD2. CDR1 and CDR2 from the germline V gene are SGHTA and FQGNSA. Trimming took 4 bases from V and 0 from J; bases not matched to a gene: 8. The CDR3 is 17 amino acids. The CDR3 loop is CASSWVAGKLAKNIQYF. Written as DNA, the CDR3 is TGTGCCAGCAGCTGGGTAGCGGGGAAGCTAGCCAAAAACATTCAGTACTTC.

With regard to this clonotype: A much larger clone sits a single nucleotide away, making a read error possible. The V call is TRBV5-1, the J call TRBJ1-3, with a tentative D call TRBD1 (6 bases). CDR1 is SGHRS, CDR2 YFSETQ, per germline. Trimming cost V 3 bases and J 0 bases, with 7 bases left between them. The CDR3 spans 14 residues. The CDR3, as DNA: TGCGCCAGCAGCTCGGGACACTCTGGAAACACCATATATTTT. Translated, it gives CASSSGHSGNTIYF. Variable domain in full (rest from reference TRBV5-1 and TRBJ1-3): KAGVTQTPRYLIKTRGQQVTLSCSPISGHRSVSWYQQTPGQGLQFLFEYFSETQRNKGNFPGRFSGRQFSNSRSEMNVSTLELGDSALYLCASSSGHSGNTIYFGEGSWLTVV.

The chain links TRBV11-2 to TRBJ2-1; the D call may be TRBD1 or TRBD2 (5 bases each). Germline V gene sequence: CDR1 SGHAT, CDR2 FQNNGV. Between the trimmed V and J ends, which lost 4 bases and 6 bases, there was a span of 19 bases. CDR3 length equals 16 residues. The CDR3 here is CASSYDSPGPFNEQFF. The CDR3, as DNA: TGTGCCAGCAGCTACGACTCTCCGGGACCTTTCAATGAGCAGTTCTTC.

V is TRBV20-1 and J is TRBJ2-1; 9 bases fit TRBD1. CDR1 DFQATT and CDR2 SNEGSKA come from the germline V gene (reference sequence). The CDR3 sequence is 13 residues long. V dropped 6 bases and J dropped 6; count of bases not matched to a gene: 6. DNA for the CDR3: TGCAGTGCCTCGACAGGGGGGCGCAATGAGCAGTTCTTC. Translating gives CSASTGGRNEQFF.

The chain couples TRBV10-3 to TRBJ1-2, with 11 bases that match TRBD1. Trimming cost V 9 bases and J 2 bases; bases outside gene matches: 2. CDR1 is ENHRY and CDR2 is SYGVKD in the germline V gene. The CDR3 contains 13 residues. CDR3 bases: TGTGCCATGGGACAGGGGGGGAACTATGGCTACACCTTC. Translation: CAMGQGGNYGYTF.

The V and J genes are TRBV18 and TRBJ2-7, with D possibly matching TRBD2 (7 bases). CDR3 length: 18 residues. The germline V gene has CDR1 KGHSH and CDR2 LQKENI. V shed 1 base and J shed 5 bases, with 24 bases lying between them. CDR3 nucleotides: TGTGCCAGCTCACCACTCCCTTCCACGGGGGGCACGGGGAACGAGCAGTACTTC. Amino acid sequence: CASSPLPSTGGTGNEQYF.

The rearrangement links TRBV3-1 to TRBJ2-3; D gene uncertain. Germline lookup yields CDR1 LGHDT and CDR2 YNNKEL (reference sequence). With 4 bases removed from V and 2 bases from J, the gap between germline ends came to 13 bases. This CDR3 region has 15 residues. The DNA of the CDR3 is TGTGCCAGCAGCCCACGACCGGCCTCCACAGATACGCAGTATTTT. Translation: CASSPRPASTDTQYF.

The chain couples TRBV3-1 to TRBJ1-1; 9 bases fit TRBD1. Looked up from germline, CDR1 is LGHDT and CDR2 is YNNKEL (reference sequence). V shed 4 bases and J 10 bases; nucleotides not matched to a gene: 16. CDR3 length equals 16 residues. The CDR3 nucleotides are TGTGCCAGCAGCCCCGTCTGGGGGACAGGGCCTGCTGGAGCTTTCTTT. Amino acids: CASSPVWGTGPAGAFF.

V usage is TRBV11-2 and J usage is TRBJ1-1; D unclear. The CDR3 consists of 15 residues. The germline V gene has CDR1 SGHAT and CDR2 FQNNGV. V was trimmed by 0 bases and J by 2 bases, leaving 10 bases between them. The CDR3 DNA reads TGTGCCAGCAGCTTAGATAGCGCAGTAAACACTGAAGCTTTCTTT. Amino acids: CASSLDSAVNTEAFF.

This chain joins TRBV7-2 and TRBJ2-1, with unresolved D. CDR3 length: 13 amino acids. Trimming shortened V by 3 bases and J by 10 bases, and 13 bases separated the two germline ends. Germline V gene lookup returns CDR1 SGHTA and CDR2 FQGNSA. The CDR3 protein is CASSLSGFGEQFF. In nucleotides, the CDR3 is TGTGCCAGCAGCTTGTCTGGTTTCGGGGAGCAGTTCTTC.

On this clonotype: This may come from a read error, since a much larger clone is one base off. This chain uses TRBV4-2 with TRBJ2-1; D might be TRBD2 (6 bases). CDR3 size: 15 residues. V dropped 7 bases and J dropped 0 bases, with 13 bases sitting between them. CDR1 and CDR2 (germline): LGHNA, YNFKEQ. The CDR3 sequence: CASTQFSGSYNEQFF. The CDR3 DNA reads as TGTGCCAGCACCCAGTTTAGCGGCTCCTACAATGAGCAGTTCTTC.

The chain carries TRBV20-1 and TRBJ2-1; perhaps D is TRBD1 or TRBD2 (5 bases each). The CDR3 is 14 residues long. The germline CDR1 and CDR2 sequences are DFQATT and SNEGSKA (reference sequence). The V gene lost 4 bases and the J gene lost 15 bases, with 25 bases spanning the gap. CDR3 amino acids: CSATAAGTSPRPFF. DNA for the CDR3: TGCAGTGCTACCGCGGCTGGGACCTCGCCAAGGCCGTTCTTC.

This clonotype was seen more than once but under ten times. V gene TRBV4-2 combines with J gene TRBJ2-7, with 10 bases lining up with TRBD2. J lost 0 bases, V lost 4 bases, and 6 bases had no gene match. This CDR3 is 16 amino acids long. Germline assignment: CDR1 LGHNA and CDR2 YNFKEQ. CDR3 coding DNA: TGTGCCAGCAGCCCAGACTCTAGCGGGAGCTCCTACGAGCAGTACTTC. It specifies CASSPDSSGSSYEQYF.

In this sample, this clonotype turned up a few times. The rearrangement joins TRBV18 to TRBJ1-5, with a tentative D call TRBD1 (6 bases). The CDR3 extends over 16 amino acids. V lost 4 bases and J 3 bases, leaving 16 bases between the germline ends. The germline gives CDR1 KGHSH, CDR2 LQKENI. CDR3 in DNA: TGTGCCAGCTCACAAACCCACGGGGGCTTCAATCAGCCCCAGCATTTT. Protein: CASSQTHGGFNQPQHF.

The chain has TRBV20-1 and TRBJ2-3, with 7 bases that match TRBD2. Per the germline V gene, CDR1 is DFQATT and CDR2 is SNEGSKA (reference sequence). There are 15 residues in the CDR3. V dropped 0 bases and J dropped 3; count of bases not matched to a gene: 6. CDR3 in DNA: TGCAGTGCTAGAGATGGGCGGGAGAGGACAGATACGCAGTATTTT. Protein sequence: CSARDGRERTDTQYF.

The rearrangement links TRBV5-1 to TRBJ2-1, with 12 bases matching TRBD2. Trimming took 2 bases from V and 0 from J; bases not matched to a gene: 6. This CDR3 is built from 18 residues. CDR1 is SGHRS and CDR2 is YFSETQ in the germline V gene. CDR3 nucleotides: TGCGCCAGCAGCTTACTAGCGGGGGGCGCTAGCTCCTACAATGAGCAGTTCTTC. Protein product: CASSLLAGGASSYNEQFF.